The next 5 T cell receptor beta chains were all read from a single sample in a study of shared clonotypes between healthy human individuals. TCRdb keeps only in-frame clones here, not all; method: immunoSEQ multiplex PCR. The data show about 490,000 clones, 70% to 85% seen once. Specimen: PBMCs. The receptors shown here come from a woman in her forties in good health. Some clones in this sample may be carry-over from other donors' samples.

In its sample, this clone was seen a few times. The chain couples TRBV4-3 to TRBJ2-1; 11 bases line up with TRBD2. Trimming removed 0 bases from V and 2 bases from J; junction bases left unmatched: 6. Germline V gives CDR1 LGHNA, CDR2 YSLEER. The CDR3 totals 18 residues. The CDR3 here is CASSQEAATSGAYNEQFF. Written as DNA, the CDR3 is TGCGCCAGCAGCCAAGAAGCGGCGACTAGCGGGGCCTACAATGAGCAGTTCTTC.

Here the CDR3 DNA reads TGTGCCAGTAGTAACCCGTTAGCGGGAGGGACCGGGGAGCTGTTTTTT. As protein: CASSNPLAGGTGELFF. The rearrangement links TRBV19 to TRBJ2-2; 11 bases fit TRBD2. This CDR3 has 16 amino acids. Germline trimming cut 4 bases from V and 5 bases from J; bases unmatched to any gene: 6. CDR1 LNHDA and CDR2 SQIVND come from the germline V gene (reference sequence).

This clone came up a few times. The chain is built from TRBV5-4 and TRBJ2-3; 12 nucleotides agree with TRBD2. CDR1 and CDR2 from the germline V gene are SGHNT and YYREEE (reference sequence). This CDR3 contains 16 residues. Unmatched junction bases numbered 5, after V lost 3 bases and J lost 3 bases. As DNA, the CDR3 is TGTGCCAGCAGCTCCGGGACTAGCGGGCAGACAGATACGCAGTATTTT. The encoded protein is CASSSGTSGQTDTQYF.

CDR3 residues: CASIGTASEKLFF. In DNA, the CDR3 is TGTGCCAGCATCGGGACTGCCTCAGAAAAACTGTTTTTT. The rearrangement joins TRBV2 to TRBJ1-4, with D perhaps matching TRBD1 (5 bases). Trimming left V 7 bases short and J 8 bases short, with 14 bases between. The CDR3 totals 13 residues. Germline CDR1 and CDR2: SNHLY and FYNNEI.

The chain carries TRBV7-9 and TRBJ1-1, with D maybe TRBD1 (5 bases). This CDR3 has 13 amino acids. V lost 5 bases, J lost 4 bases, and 11 bases lay in between. Per the germline V gene, CDR1 is SEHNR and CDR2 is FQNEAQ (reference sequence). CDR3 DNA: TGTGCCAGCAGCCCCCCCGGGGGCACTGAAGCTTTCTTT. This encodes CASSPPGGTEAFF.